One sample yielded the 3 T cell receptor beta chains listed below, sequenced in a study of Ad26.COV2.S vaccination and SARS-CoV-2 variants. Treatment defined: about 20 received Ad26.COV2.S at low or high dose, single or two shots; 5 received placebo; per-sample allocation not given. Vaccine and placebo recipients were sampled on day 63 after the first injection. Only in-frame clones appear in the TCRdb table, and some are missing; sequencing was by immunoSEQ multiplex PCR. This sample yields 350,000 to 400,000 clones, of which approximately 90% are seen a single time; over 1.5% belongs to the top ten. This sample comprised peripheral blood, obtained in a trial of Ad26.COV2.S vaccine versus placebo. The source of these receptors is a person between 18 and 60 years old who received the Ad26.COV2.S COVID-19 vaccine or a placebo.

CDR3 nucleotides: TGTGCCTGGAGTGTGGGGGGTCCGGGGCAGCCCCAGCATTTT. Protein product: CAWSVGGPGQPQHF. The chain is built from TRBV30 and TRBJ1-5; a possible D gene is TRBD1 (5 bases). With 0 bases removed from V and 7 bases from J, the gap between germline ends came to 13 bases. Germline V gives CDR1 GTSNPN, CDR2 SVGIG (reference sequence). The CDR3 loop spans 14 amino acids.

The chain combines TRBV10-3 with TRBJ2-2; 10 bases match TRBD2. This CDR3 has 18 amino acids. Germline CDR1 is ENHRY and CDR2 is SYGVKD. V was clipped by 4 bases and J by 2 bases; unmatched bases: 10. The CDR3 loop reads CAISGGASGSANTGELFF. The CDR3 nucleotides are TGTGCCATCAGTGGAGGGGCTAGCGGGAGCGCAAACACCGGGGAGCTGTTTTTT.

The V gene is TRBV19, the J gene TRBJ1-2; D may be TRBD1 (6 bases). V shed 6 bases and J shed 0 bases, with 11 bases lying between them. Germline CDR1 and CDR2: LNHDA and SQIVND (reference sequence). This CDR3 region has 14 residues. The CDR3 DNA follows: TGTGCCAGTAGGACAGGCAATACTAACTATGGCTACACCTTC. Amino acids: CASRTGNTNYGYTF.